The sequence of this TCR beta chain was determined in a study of blood T cell repertoires in COVID-19. Study context: PBMCs, B-cell-depleted T cells, or T cells were the source of the cDNA or gDNA that made up the material.

The data were produced by immunoSEQ multiplex PCR, yet TCRdb's version contains in-frame clones alone and is incomplete. Among over 200,000 clones listed, approximately 88% were seen once. Germline V lookup: CDR1 MNHEY, CDR2 SVGAGI. The J segment lost 2 bases and the V segment lost 6 bases, leaving 3 bases of the junction unmatched. The CDR3 sequence is 13 residues long. V is TRBV6-5 and J is TRBJ2-5; TRBD1 aligns across 7 bases. The origin of this receptor is a man in his 60s who had recovered from COVID-19. Material for sequencing was peripheral blood. The CDR3 DNA sequence: TGTGCCAGCAGCTGGGACAGACAAGAGACCCAGTACTTC. This translates into CASSWDRQETQYF.